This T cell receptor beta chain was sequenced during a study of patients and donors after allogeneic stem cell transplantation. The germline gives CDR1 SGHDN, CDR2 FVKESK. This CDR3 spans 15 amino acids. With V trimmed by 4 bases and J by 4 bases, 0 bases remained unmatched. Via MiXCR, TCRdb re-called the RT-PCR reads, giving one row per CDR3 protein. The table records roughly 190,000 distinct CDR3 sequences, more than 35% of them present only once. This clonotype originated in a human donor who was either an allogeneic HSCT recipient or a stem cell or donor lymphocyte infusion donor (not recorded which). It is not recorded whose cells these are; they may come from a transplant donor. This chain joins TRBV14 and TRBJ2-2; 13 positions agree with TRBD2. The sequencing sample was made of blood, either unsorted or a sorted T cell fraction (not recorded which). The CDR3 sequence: CASSRLAGGTGELFF. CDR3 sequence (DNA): TGTGCCAGCAGCCGACTAGCGGGAGGCACCGGGGAGCTGTTTTTT.